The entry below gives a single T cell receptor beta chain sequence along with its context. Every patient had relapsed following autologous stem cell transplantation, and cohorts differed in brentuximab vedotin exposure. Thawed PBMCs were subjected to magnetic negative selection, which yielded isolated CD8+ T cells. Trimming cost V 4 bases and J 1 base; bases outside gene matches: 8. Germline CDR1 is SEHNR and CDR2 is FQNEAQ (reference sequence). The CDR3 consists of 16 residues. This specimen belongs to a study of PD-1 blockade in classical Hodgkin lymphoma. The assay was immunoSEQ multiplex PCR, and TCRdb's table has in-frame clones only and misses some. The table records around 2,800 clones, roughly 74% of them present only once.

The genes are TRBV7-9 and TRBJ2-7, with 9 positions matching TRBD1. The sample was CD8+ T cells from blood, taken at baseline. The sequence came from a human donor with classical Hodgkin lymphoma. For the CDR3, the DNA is TGTGCCAGCAGCTCGCGTACGGGACAGGGATCCTACGAGCAGTACTTC. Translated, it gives CASSSRTGQGSYEQYF.